This T cell receptor (beta chain) was identified during a study of beta chain features in type 1 diabetes. General study points: In these data, an HLA type influence on TCRB rearrangement remained unresolved. Relative to healthy donors, patients appeared to have naive, central memory and Treg TCRB repertoires that were more similar.

Expressed TCRB transcripts were sequenced after all isolated RNA was converted to cDNA. Sequenced by immunoSEQ multiplex PCR; TCRdb stores in-frame clones only, minus some. The sample consists of about 260,000 clones, approximately 70% of them appearing once. Points on this clone: The antigen is not known.

The CDR3 has 12 residues. Germline assignment: CDR1 ENHRY and CDR2 SYGVKD. V gave up 7 bases and J gave up 5 bases, with 11 bases separating them. Sequencing was carried out using naive CD4+ T cells from blood. The clonotype was recovered from a man aged 30 to 45 in good health. This chain uses TRBV10-3 with TRBJ2-5, with TRBD1 as a possible D gene (6 bases). This chain's CDR3 is CAINGQKETQYF. CDR3 bases: TGTGCCATCAATGGACAGAAGGAGACCCAGTACTTC.